This TCR beta chain was observed in a study of regulatory T cells in long-lasting Graves disease. Time point specified: newly diagnosed GD, antithyroid drugs for less than 3 months. From RNA extracted from PBMCs, the TCR library was made. Study-wide results and caveats: It is possible that accuracy was reduced by the small size of the sample.

The CDR3 length is 14 residues. Germline assignment: CDR1 DFQATT and CDR2 SNEGSKA (reference sequence). V lost 3 bases to trimming and J lost 8 bases, with 17 bases between them. Both iRepertoire HTBI primers and Arm-PCR of CDR3 regions were used to build the TCR beta libraries. In TCRdb, the multiplex PCR reads were re-called with MiXCR into one record per CDR3 protein. The data contain about 500,000 distinct CDR3 sequences, 15% to 20% of them singletons. This clonotype was counted only a few times. As yet, its antigen is unknown. The sample was also linked to a second study, of T cells in Graves' hyperthyroidism and ophthalmopathy.

This clonotype was sampled from a middle-aged man with Graves disease. The chain couples TRBV20-1 to TRBJ2-1, with a tentative D call TRBD2 (6 bases). The sample in question was peripheral blood mononuclear cells (PBMCs), obtained at new diagnosis, from a patient treated with antithyroid drugs. The CDR3 spells CSARGLTSGYEQFF. In DNA, the CDR3 is TGCAGTGCTAGGGGACTGACTAGTGGCTATGAGCAGTTCTTC.